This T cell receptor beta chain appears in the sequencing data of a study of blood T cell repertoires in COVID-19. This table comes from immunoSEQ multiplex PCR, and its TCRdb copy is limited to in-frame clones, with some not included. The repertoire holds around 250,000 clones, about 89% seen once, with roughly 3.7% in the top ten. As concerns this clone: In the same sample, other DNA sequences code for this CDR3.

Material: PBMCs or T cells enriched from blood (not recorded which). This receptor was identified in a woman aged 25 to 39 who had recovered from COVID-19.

CDR3 in amino acids: CASSLGRGNQPQHF. In DNA, the CDR3 is TGTGCCAGCAGTTTAGGTAGGGGTAATCAGCCCCAGCATTTT. This sequence joins TRBV27 and TRBJ1-5; perhaps TRBD1 as D (5 bases). The V end lost 2 bases, the J end lost 4 bases, and 9 bases lay between the germline ends. This CDR3 is 14 amino acids long. Germline-derived CDR1 and CDR2 are MNHEY and SMNVEV (reference sequence).